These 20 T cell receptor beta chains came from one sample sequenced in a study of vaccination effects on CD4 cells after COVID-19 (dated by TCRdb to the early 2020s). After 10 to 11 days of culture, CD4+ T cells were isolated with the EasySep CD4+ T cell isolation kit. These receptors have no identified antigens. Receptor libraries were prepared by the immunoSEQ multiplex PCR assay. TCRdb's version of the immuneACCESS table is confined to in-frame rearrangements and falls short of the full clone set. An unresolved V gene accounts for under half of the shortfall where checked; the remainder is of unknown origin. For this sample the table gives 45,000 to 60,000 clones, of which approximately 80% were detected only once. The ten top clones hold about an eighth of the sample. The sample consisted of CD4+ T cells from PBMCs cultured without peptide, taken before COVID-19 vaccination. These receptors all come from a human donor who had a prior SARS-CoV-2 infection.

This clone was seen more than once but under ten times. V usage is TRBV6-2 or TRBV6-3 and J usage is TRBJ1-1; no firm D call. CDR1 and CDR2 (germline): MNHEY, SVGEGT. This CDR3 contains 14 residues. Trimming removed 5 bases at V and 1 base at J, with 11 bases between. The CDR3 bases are TGTGCCAGCAGTAACCTTATCAGGAACACTGAAGCTTTCTTT. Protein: CASSNLIRNTEAFF.

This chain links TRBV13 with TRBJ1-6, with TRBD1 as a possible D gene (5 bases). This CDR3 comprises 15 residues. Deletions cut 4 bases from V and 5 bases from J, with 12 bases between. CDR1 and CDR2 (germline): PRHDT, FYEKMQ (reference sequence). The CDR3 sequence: CASSSSDRDNSPLHF. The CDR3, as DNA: TGTGCCAGCAGCTCCTCCGACAGAGATAATTCACCCCTCCACTTT.

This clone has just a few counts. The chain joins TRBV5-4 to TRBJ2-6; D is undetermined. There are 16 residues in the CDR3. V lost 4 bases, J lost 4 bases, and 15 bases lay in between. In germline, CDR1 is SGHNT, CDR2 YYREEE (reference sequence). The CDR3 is CASSRAPSSGANVLTF. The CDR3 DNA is TGTGCCAGCAGCCGGGCCCCTTCATCGGGGGCCAACGTCCTGACTTTC.

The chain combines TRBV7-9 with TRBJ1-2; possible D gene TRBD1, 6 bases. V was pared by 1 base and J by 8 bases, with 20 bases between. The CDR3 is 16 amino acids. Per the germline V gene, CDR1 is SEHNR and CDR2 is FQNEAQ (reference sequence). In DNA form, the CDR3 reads TGTGCCAGCAGCTTAGGAGGCCCGGGGGGCCGGGGAGGCTACACCTTC. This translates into CASSLGGPGGRGGYTF.

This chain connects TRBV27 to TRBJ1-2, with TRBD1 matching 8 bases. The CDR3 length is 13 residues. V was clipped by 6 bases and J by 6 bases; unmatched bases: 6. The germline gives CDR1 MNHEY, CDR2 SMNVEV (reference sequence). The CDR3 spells CASRPQGANGYTF. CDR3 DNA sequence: TGTGCCAGCAGACCTCAGGGGGCAAATGGCTACACCTTC.

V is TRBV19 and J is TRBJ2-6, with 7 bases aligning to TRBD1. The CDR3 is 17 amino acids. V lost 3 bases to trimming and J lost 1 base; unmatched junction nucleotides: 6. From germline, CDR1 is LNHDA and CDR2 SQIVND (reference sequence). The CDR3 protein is CASSIIGGGSGANVLTF. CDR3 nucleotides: TGTGCCAGTAGTATTATAGGGGGCGGTTCTGGGGCCAACGTCCTGACTTTC.

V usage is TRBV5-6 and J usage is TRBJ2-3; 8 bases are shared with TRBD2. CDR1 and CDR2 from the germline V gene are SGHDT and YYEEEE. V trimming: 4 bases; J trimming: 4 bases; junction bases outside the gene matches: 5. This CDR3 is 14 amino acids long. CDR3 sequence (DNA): TGTGCCAGCAGCACCGGGGGGGCCCCAGATACGCAGTATTTT. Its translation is CASSTGGAPDTQYF.

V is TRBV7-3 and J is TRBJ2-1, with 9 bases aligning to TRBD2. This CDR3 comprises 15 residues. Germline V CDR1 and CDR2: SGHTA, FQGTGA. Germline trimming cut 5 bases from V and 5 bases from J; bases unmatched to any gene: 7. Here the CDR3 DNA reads TGTGCCAGCAGCAAGCAAGCGGGGGGACACAATGAGCAGTTCTTC. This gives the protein CASSKQAGGHNEQFF.

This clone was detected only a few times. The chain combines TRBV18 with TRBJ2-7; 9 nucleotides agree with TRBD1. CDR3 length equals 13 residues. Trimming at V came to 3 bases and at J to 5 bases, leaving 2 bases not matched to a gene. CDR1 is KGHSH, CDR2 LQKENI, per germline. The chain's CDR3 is CASSPGTGNEQYF. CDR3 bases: TGTGCCAGCTCACCCGGGACAGGGAACGAGCAGTACTTC.

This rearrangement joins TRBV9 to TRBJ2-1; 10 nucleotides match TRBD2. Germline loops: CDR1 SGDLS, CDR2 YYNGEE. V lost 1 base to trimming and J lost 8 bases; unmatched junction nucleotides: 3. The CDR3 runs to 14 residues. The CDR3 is CASSVSGGADEQFF. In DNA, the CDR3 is TGTGCCAGCAGCGTAAGCGGGGGGGCGGATGAGCAGTTCTTC.

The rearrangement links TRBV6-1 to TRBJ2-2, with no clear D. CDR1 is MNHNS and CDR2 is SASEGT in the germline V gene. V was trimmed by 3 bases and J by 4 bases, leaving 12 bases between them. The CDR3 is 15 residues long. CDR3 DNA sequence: TGTGCCAGCAGTGATTTTGGAGCCGGCACCGGGGAGCTGTTTTTT. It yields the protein CASSDFGAGTGELFF.

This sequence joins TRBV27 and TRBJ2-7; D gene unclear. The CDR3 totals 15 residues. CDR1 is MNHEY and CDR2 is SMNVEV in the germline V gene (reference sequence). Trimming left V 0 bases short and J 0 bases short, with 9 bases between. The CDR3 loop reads CASSLSIRNSYEQYF. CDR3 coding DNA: TGTGCCAGCAGTTTATCGATCCGTAACTCCTACGAGCAGTACTTC.

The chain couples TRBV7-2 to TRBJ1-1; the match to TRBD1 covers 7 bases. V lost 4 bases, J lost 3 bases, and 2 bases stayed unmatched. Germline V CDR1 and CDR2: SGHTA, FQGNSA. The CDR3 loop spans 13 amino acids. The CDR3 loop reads CASSSDRDTEAFF. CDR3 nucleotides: TGTGCCAGCAGCTCCGACAGGGACACTGAAGCTTTCTTT.

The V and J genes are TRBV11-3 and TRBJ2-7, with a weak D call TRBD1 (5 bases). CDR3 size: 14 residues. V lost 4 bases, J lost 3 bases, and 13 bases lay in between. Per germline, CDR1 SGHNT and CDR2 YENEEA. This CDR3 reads CASSSQDRYYEQYF. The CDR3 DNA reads TGTGCCAGCAGCTCCCAAGACAGATACTACGAGCAGTACTTC.

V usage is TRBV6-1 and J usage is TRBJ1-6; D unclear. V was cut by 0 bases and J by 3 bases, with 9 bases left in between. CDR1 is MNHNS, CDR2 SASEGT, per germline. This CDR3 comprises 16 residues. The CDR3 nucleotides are TGTGCCAGCAGTGAAGCAACACGGTACTATAATTCACCCCTCCACTTT. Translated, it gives CASSEATRYYNSPLHF.

The CDR3 protein is CATSDRLRSGPLFF. CDR3 nucleotides: TGTGCCACCAGTGACCGCCTCCGTTCGGGACCCTTGTTCTTC. This chain connects TRBV24-1 to TRBJ2-1; perhaps D is TRBD1 or TRBD2 (5 bases each). V lost 4 bases to trimming and J lost 15 bases, with 21 bases between them. CDR3 size: 14 residues. The germline CDR1 and CDR2 sequences are KGHDR and SFDVKD.

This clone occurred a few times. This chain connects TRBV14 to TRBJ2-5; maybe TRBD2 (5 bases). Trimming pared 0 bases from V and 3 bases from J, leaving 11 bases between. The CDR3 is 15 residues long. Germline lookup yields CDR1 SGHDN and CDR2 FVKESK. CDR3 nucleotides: TGTGCCAGCAGCCAAGACGAGGGCGGCAAAGAGACCCAGTACTTC. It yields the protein CASSQDEGGKETQYF.

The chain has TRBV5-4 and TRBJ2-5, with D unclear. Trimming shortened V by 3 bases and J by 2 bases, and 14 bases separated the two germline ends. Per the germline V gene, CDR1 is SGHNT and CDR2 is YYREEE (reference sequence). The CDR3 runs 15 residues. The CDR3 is CASSSRSQAQETQYF. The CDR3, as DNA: TGTGCCAGCAGCTCCAGGTCCCAGGCACAAGAGACCCAGTACTTC.

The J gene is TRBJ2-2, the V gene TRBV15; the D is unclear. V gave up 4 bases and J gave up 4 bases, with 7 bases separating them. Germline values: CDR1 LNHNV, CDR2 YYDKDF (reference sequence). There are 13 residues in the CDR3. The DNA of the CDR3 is TGTGCCACCAGCACAGAGACCACCGGGGAGCTGTTTTTT. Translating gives CATSTETTGELFF. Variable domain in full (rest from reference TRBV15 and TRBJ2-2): DAMVIQNPRYQVTQFGKPVTLSCSQTLNHNVMYWYQQKSSQAPKLLFHYYDKDFNNEADTPDNFQSRRPNTSFCFLDIRSPGLGDTAMYLCATSTETTGELFFGEGSRLTVL.

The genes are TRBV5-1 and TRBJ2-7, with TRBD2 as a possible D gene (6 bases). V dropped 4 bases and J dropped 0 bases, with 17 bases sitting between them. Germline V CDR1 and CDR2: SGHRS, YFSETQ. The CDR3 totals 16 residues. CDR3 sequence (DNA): TGCGCCAGCAGCGGGTCTCGCGGGACCCCCTCCTACGAGCAGTACTTC. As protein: CASSGSRGTPSYEQYF. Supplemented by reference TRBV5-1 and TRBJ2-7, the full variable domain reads KAGVTQTPRYLIKTRGQQVTLSCSPISGHRSVSWYQQTPGQGLQFLFEYFSETQRNKGNFPGRFSGRQFSNSRSEMNVSTLELGDSALYLCASSGSRGTPSYEQYFGPGTRLTVT.